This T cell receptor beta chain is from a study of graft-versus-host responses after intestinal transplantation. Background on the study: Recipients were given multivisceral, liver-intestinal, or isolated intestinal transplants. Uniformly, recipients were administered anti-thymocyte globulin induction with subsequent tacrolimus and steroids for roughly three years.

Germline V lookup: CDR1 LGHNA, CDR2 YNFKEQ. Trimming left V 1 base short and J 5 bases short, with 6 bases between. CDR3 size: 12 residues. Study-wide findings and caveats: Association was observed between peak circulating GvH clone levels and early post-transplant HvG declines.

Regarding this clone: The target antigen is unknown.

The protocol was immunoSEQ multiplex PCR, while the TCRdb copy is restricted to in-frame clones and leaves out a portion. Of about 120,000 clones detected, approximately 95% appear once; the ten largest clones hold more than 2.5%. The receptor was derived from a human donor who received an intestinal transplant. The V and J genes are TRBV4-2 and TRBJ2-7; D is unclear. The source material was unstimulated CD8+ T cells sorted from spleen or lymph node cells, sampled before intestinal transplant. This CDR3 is CASSQGVDEQYF. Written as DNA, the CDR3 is TGTGCCAGCAGCCAAGGGGTCGACGAGCAGTACTTC.